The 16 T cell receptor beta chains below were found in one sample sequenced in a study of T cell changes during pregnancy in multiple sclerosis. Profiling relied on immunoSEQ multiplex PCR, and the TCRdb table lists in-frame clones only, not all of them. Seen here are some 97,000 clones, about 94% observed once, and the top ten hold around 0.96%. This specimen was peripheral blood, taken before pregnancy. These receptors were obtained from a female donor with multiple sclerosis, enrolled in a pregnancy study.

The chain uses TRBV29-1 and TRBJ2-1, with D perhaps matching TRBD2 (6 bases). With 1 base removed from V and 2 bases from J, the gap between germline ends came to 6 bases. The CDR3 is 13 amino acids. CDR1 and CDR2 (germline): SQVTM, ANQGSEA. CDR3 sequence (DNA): TGCAGCGTTGAAGGCGGGGCCTACAATGAGCAGTTCTTC. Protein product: CSVEGGAYNEQFF.

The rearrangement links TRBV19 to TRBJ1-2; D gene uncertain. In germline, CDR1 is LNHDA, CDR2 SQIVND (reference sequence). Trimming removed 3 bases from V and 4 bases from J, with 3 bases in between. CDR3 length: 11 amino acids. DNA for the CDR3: TGTGCCAGTAGTATTCGCTATGGCTACACCTTC. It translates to CASSIRYGYTF.

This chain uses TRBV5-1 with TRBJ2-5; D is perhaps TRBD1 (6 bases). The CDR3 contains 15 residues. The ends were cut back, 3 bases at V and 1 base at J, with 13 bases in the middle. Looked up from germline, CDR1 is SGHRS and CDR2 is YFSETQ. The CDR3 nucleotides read TGCGCCAGCAGCTCCTTAACAGGGTCCCAAGAGACCCAGTACTTC. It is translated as CASSSLTGSQETQYF. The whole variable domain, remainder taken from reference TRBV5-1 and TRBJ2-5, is KAGVTQTPRYLIKTRGQQVTLSCSPISGHRSVSWYQQTPGQGLQFLFEYFSETQRNKGNFPGRFSGRQFSNSRSEMNVSTLELGDSALYLCASSSLTGSQETQYFGPGTRLLVL.

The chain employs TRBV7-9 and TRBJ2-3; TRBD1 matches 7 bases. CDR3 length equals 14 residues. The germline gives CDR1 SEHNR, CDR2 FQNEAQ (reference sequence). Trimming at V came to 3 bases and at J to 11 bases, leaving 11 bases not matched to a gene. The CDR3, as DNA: TGTGCCAGCAGCTTCGAGACAGGGAAGGTGGGGCAGTATTTT. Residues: CASSFETGKVGQYF.

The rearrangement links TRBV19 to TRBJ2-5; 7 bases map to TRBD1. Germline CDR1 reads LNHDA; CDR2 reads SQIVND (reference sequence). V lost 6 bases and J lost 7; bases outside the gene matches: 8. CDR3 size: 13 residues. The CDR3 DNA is TGTGCCAGTAGCGACAGGGCTCTTGGGACCCAGTACTTC. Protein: CASSDRALGTQYF. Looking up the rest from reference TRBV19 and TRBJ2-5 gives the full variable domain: DGGITQSPKYLFRKEGQNVTLSCEQNLNHDAMYWYRQDPGQGLRLIYYSQIVNDFQKGDIAEGYSVSREKKESFPLTVTSAQKNPTAFYLCASSDRALGTQYFGPGTRLLVL.

The DNA for the CDR3 is TGTGCCAGCAGCTTGGAGTTAGGGAGGCGGAACACTGAAGCTTTCTTT. It encodes CASSLELGRRNTEAFF. J is TRBJ1-1 and V is TRBV11-1; D is unresolved. V lost 3 bases and J lost 1, with 15 bases in between. This CDR3 contains 16 residues. Germline V lookup: CDR1 SGHAT, CDR2 FQDESV (reference sequence).

The CDR3 DNA sequence: TGCGCCAGCAAATCGACAGGAGACTCCTACGAGCAGTACTTC. Translation: CASKSTGDSYEQYF. The gene calls are TRBV23-1 and TRBJ2-7, with D perhaps matching TRBD1 (6 bases). TRBV23-1 is reported as an ORF; its role is uncertain. The CDR3 extends over 14 amino acids. V lost 7 bases, J lost 0 bases, and 13 bases lay in between.

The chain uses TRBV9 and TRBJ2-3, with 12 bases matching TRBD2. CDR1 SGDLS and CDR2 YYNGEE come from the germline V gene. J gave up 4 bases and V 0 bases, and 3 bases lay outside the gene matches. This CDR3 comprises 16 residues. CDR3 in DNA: TGTGCCAGCAGCGTAGCGCTAGCGGGAGGGGCAGATACGCAGTATTTT. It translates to CASSVALAGGADTQYF.

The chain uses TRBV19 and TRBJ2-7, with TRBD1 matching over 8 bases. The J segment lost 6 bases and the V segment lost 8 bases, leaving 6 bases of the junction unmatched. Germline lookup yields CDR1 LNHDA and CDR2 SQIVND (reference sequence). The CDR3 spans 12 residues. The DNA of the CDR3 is TGTGCCAGTTCTGCAGGGGGCGGCGAGCAGTACTTC. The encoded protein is CASSAGGGEQYF.

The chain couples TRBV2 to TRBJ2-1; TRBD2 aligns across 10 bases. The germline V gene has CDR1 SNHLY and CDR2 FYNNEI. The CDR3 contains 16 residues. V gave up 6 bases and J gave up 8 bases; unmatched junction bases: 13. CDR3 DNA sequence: TGTGCCAGCAGAGAGCCAGTCCTAGCGGGAGAAGATGAGCAGTTCTTC. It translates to CASREPVLAGEDEQFF.

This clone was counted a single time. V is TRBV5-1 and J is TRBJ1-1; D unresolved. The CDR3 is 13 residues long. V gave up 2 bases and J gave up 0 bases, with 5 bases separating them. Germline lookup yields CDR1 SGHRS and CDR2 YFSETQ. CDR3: CASSFSMNTEAFF. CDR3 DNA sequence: TGCGCCAGCAGCTTTAGTATGAACACTGAAGCTTTCTTT.

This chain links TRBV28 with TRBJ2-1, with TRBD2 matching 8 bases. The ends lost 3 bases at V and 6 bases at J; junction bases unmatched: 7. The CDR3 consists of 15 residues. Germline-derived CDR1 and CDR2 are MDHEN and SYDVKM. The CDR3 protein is CASSFRGGLVNEQFF. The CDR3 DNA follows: TGTGCCAGCAGTTTTCGGGGGGGACTGGTCAATGAGCAGTTCTTC.

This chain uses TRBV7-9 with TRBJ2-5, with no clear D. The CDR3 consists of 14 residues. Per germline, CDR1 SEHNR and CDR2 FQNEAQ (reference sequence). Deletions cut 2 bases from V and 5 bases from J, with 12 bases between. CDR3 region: CASSLFQQVETQYF. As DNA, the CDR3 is TGTGCCAGCAGCTTATTTCAGCAGGTGGAGACCCAGTACTTC.

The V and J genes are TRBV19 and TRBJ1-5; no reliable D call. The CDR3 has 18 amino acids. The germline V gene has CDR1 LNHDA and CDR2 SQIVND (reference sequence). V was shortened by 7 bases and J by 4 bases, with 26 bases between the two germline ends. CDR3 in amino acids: CASIKDPIREGLNQPQHF. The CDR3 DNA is TGTGCCAGTATTAAAGACCCAATCCGAGAGGGCCTGAATCAGCCCCAGCATTTT.

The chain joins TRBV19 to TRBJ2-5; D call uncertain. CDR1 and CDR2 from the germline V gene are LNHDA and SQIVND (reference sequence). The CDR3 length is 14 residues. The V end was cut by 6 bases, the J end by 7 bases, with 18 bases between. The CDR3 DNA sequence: TGTGCCAGTAGGTCTTTAGGCGGTGGAGCGACCCAGTACTTC. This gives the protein CASRSLGGGATQYF.

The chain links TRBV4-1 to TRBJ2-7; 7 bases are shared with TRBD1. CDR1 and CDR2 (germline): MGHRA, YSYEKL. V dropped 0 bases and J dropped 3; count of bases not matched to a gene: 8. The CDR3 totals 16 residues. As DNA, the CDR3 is TGCGCCAGCAGCCAAGATTACGGGGACAGAGACTACGAGCAGTACTTC. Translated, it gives CASSQDYGDRDYEQYF.